This T cell receptor beta chain was sequenced during a study of T-cell memory formation after mild COVID-19. Study background: For the most part, TCR clusters were specific to one donor.

TCRdb redid the calling of the 5' RACE reads with MiXCR, one entry per CDR3 protein. The sample consists of fewer than 450,000 distinct CDR3 sequences, over 20% of them appearing once. This CDR3 is built from 16 residues. Looked up from germline, CDR1 is SEHNR and CDR2 is FQNEAQ (reference sequence). The V end was cut by 4 bases, the J end by 0 bases, with 13 bases between. Study findings and constraints: Contracting CD8+ clones were enriched in EMRA, CD4+ mainly in CM and EM. Day 15 to 85 contracting clones showed balanced CD4/CD8; day 15 to 37 expanders favored CD4+. Nothing confirmed that second-wave clones peaking on day 37 were specific for SARS-CoV-2.

On this clonotype: Its matching antigen is unknown.

The chain couples TRBV7-9 to TRBJ1-5; D ambiguous. Material for sequencing was PBMCs or a T cell subset sorted from them (not recorded which). The receptor comes from an adult woman who had mild COVID-19 (a few samples of this study predate the infection). Cell type and time point are not known. CDR3 loop: CASSSRPLDSNQPQHF. The CDR3 DNA follows: TGTGCCAGCAGCTCCAGGCCCCTCGATAGCAATCAGCCCCAGCATTTT.